Presented here are 2 T cell receptor beta chains from one specimen sequenced in a study of control samples from healthy donors and cancer patients. Sequencing was performed with immunoSEQ multiplex PCR; in TCRdb, only in-frame clones are kept and a portion is missing. The repertoire has approximately 100,000 clones, 85% to 90% of them found once; the top ten carry less than 15%. The specimen was blood. These TCRs come from a man aged 30 to 45 in good health.

As DNA, the CDR3 is TGTGCCTGGAGTGTAGGGGTAGCGGGGGGACCGTCAGTAAGCACAGATACGCAGTATTTT. This codes for CAWSVGVAGGPSVSTDTQYF. The chain is built from TRBV30 and TRBJ2-3, with 10 bases that match TRBD2. Trimming cost V 0 bases and J 0 bases; bases outside gene matches: 15. From germline, CDR1 is GTSNPN and CDR2 SVGIG (reference sequence). The CDR3 is 20 residues long.

V is TRBV9 and J is TRBJ2-5; 7 nucleotides align to TRBD2. This CDR3 is built from 14 residues. In germline, CDR1 is SGDLS, CDR2 YYNGEE. V trimming: 0 bases; J trimming: 5 bases; junction bases outside the gene matches: 4. The CDR3: CASSVGGGRETQYF. In DNA, the CDR3 is TGTGCCAGCAGCGTAGGCGGGGGTAGGGAGACCCAGTACTTC. The entire variable domain, with the rest obtained from reference TRBV9 and TRBJ2-5, is as follows: DSGVTQTPKHLITATGQRVTLRCSPRSGDLSVYWYQQSLDQGLQFLIQYYNGEERAKGNILERFSAQQFPDLHSELNLSSLELGDSALYFCASSVGGGRETQYFGPGTRLLVL.